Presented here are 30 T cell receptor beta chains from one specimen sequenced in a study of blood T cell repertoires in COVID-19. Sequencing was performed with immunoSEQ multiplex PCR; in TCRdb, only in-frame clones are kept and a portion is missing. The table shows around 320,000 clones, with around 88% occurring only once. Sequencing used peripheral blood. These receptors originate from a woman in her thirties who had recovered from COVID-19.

The CDR3 sequence: CAISELPGHMNTGELFF. CDR3 nucleotide sequence: TGTGCCATCAGTGAACTTCCGGGACACATGAACACCGGGGAGCTGTTTTTT. The rearrangement joins TRBV10-3 to TRBJ2-2; a weak D match, TRBD1 (6 bases). V lost 3 bases and J 1 base, leaving 15 bases between the germline ends. The CDR3 has 17 amino acids. Germline V lookup: CDR1 ENHRY, CDR2 SYGVKD.

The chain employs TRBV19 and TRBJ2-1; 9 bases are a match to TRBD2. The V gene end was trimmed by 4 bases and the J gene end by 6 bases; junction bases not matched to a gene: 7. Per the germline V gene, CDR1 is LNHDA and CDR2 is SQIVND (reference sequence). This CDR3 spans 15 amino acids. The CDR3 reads CASSTRGTSSNEQFF. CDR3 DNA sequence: TGTGCCAGTAGTACTCGCGGGACTAGCAGCAATGAGCAGTTCTTC.

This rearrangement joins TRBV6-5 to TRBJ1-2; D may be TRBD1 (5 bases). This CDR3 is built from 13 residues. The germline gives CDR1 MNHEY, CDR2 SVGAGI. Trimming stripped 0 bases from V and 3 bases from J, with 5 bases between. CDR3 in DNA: TGTGCCAGCAGTTACTCAGGGGACTATGGCTACACCTTC. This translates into CASSYSGDYGYTF.

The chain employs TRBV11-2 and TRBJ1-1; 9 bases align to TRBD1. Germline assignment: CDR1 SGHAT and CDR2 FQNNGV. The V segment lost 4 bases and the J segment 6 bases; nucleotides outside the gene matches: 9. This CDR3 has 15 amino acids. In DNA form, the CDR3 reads TGTGCCAGCAGCTCGCCGGACAGGGGTATAGCTGAAGCTTTCTTT. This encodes CASSSPDRGIAEAFF.

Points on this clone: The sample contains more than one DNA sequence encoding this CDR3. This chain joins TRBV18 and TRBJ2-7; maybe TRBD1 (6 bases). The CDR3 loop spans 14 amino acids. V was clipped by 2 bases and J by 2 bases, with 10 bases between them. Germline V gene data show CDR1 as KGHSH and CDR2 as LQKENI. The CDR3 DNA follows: TGTGCCAGCTCACCAGGGCAGGGGCCCTACGAGCAGTACTTC. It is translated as CASSPGQGPYEQYF.

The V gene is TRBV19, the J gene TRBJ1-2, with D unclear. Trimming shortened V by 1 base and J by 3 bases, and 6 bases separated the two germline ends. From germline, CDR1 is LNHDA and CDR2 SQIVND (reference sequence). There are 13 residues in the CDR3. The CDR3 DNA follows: TGTGCCAGTAGTATAGGAACGGACTATGGCTACACCTTC. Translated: CASSIGTDYGYTF.

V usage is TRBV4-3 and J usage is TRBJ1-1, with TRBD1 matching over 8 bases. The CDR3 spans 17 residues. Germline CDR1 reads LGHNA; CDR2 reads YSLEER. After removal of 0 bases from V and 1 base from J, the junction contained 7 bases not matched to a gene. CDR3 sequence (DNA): TGCGCCAGCAGCCAAGATCCCAGGGGGCAGGAGAACACTGAAGCTTTCTTT. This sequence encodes CASSQDPRGQENTEAFF.

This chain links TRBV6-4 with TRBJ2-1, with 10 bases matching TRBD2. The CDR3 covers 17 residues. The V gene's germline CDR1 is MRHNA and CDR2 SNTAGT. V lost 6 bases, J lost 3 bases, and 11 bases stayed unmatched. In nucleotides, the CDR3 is TGTGCCAGCAGAAGGTCTCTAGCGGGGGACCACTACAATGAGCAGTTCTTC. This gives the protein CASRRSLAGDHYNEQFF.

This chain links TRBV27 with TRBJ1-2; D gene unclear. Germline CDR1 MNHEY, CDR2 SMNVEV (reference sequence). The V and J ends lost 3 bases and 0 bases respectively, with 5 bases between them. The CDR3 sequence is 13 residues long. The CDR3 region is CASSFGANYGYTF. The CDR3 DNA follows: TGTGCCAGCAGTTTCGGTGCTAACTATGGCTACACCTTC.

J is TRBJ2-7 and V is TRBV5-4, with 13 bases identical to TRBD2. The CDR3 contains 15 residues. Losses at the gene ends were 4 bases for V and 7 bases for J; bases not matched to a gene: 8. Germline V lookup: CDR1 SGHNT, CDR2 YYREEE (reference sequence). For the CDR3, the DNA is TGTGCCAGCAGCGACGGACTAGCGGGGGACAGGGAGCAGTACTTC. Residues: CASSDGLAGDREQYF.

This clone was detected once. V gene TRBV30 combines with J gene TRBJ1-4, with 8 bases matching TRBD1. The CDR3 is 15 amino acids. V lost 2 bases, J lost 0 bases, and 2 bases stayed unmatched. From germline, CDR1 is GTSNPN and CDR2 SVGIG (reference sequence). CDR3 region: CAWSSTGATNEKLFF. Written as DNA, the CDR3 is TGTGCCTGGAGTTCGACAGGGGCAACTAATGAAAAACTGTTTTTT.

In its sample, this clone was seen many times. The chain's CDR3 is CASSLTGTSGANVLTF. CDR3 in DNA: TGCGCCAGCAGCTTGACAGGGACCTCTGGGGCCAACGTCCTGACTTTC. This chain connects TRBV5-1 to TRBJ2-6; tentative D call: TRBD1 (6 bases). V gave up 1 base and J gave up 0 bases, with 8 bases separating them. Germline loops: CDR1 SGHRS, CDR2 YFSETQ. This CDR3 region has 16 residues.

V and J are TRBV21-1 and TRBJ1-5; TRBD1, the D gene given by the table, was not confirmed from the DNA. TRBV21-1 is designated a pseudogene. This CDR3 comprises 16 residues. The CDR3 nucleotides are TGTGCCAGCATTCTTGACAGGGGGTACCTTTATCAGCCCCAGCATTTT. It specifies CASILDRGYLYQPQHF.

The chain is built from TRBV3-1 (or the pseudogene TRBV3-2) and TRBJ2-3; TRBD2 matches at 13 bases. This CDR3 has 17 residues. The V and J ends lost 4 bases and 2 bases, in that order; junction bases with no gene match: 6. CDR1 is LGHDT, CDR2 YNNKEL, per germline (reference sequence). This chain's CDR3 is CASSPGTSGESTDTQYF. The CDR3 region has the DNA TGTGCCAGCAGCCCAGGGACTAGCGGGGAGTCCACAGATACGCAGTATTTT.

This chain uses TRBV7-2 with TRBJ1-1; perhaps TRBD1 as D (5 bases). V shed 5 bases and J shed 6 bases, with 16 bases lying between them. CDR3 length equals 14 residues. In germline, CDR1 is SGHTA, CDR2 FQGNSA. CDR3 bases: TGTGCCAGCAGCCGCGGGGGGGTACGGGCTGAAGCTTTCTTT. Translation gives CASSRGGVRAEAFF.

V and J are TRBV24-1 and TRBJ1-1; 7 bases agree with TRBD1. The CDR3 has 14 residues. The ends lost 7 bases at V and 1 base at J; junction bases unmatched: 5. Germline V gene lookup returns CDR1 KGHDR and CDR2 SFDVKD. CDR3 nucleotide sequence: TGTGCCACCAGAAAGGGGGCTGCGAACACTGAAGCTTTCTTT. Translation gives CATRKGAANTEAFF.

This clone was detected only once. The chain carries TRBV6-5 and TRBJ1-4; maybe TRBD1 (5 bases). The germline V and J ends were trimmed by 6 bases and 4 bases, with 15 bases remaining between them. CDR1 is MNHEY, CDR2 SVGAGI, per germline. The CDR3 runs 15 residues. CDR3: CASRQLQVHNEKLFF. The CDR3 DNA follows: TGTGCCAGCAGGCAATTACAGGTGCATAATGAAAAACTGTTTTTT.

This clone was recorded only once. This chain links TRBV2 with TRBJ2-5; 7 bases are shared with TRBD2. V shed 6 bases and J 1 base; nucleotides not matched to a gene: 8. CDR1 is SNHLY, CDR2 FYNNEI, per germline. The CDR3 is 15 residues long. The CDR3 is CASRQKRGFQETQYF. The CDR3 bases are TGTGCCAGCAGACAGAAGCGGGGATTCCAAGAGACCCAGTACTTC.

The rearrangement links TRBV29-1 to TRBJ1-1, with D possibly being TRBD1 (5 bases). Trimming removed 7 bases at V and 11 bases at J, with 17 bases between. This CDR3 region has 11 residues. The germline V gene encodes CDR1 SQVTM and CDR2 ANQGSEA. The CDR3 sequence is CSAEEGAGAFF. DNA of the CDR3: TGCAGCGCCGAGGAAGGGGCAGGGGCTTTCTTT.

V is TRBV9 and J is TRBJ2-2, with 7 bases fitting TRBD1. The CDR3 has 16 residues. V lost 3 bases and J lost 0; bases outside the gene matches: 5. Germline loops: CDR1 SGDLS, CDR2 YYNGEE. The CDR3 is CASSARTGANTGELFF. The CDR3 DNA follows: TGTGCCAGCAGCGCTAGGACAGGAGCGAACACCGGGGAGCTGTTTTTT.

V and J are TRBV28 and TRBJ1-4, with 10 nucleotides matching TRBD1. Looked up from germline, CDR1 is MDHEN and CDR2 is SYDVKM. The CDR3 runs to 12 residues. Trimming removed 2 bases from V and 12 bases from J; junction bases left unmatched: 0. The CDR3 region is CASSLGTGELFF. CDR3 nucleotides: TGTGCCAGCAGTTTAGGGACAGGGGAACTGTTTTTT.

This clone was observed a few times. The CDR3 DNA reads as TGTGCCAGCTCACCAGGGGCAGTCAAAGAGCAGTACTTC. Its protein is CASSPGAVKEQYF. This chain uses TRBV18 with TRBJ2-7; D is possibly TRBD1 (5 bases). CDR1 and CDR2 from the germline V gene are KGHSH and LQKENI. The CDR3 runs to 13 residues. V lost 2 bases, J lost 7 bases, and 12 bases lay in between. The full variable domain, completed using reference TRBV18 and TRBJ2-7, is NAGVMQNPRHLVRRRGQEARLRCSPMKGHSHVYWYRQLPEEGLKFMVYLQKENIIDESGMPKERFSAEFPKEGPSILRIQQVVRGDSAAYFCASSPGAVKEQYFGPGTRLTVT.

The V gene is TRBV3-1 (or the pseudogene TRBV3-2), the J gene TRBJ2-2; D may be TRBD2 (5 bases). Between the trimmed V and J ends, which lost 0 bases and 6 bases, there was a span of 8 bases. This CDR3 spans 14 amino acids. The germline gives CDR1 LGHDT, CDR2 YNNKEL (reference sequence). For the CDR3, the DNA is TGTGCCAGCAGCCAAGATCGGGGATCCGGGGAGCTGTTTTTT. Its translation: CASSQDRGSGELFF.

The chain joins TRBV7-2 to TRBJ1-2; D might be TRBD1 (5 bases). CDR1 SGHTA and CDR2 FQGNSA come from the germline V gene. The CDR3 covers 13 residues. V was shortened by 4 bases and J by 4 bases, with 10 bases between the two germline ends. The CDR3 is CASSSGLLYGYTF. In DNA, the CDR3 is TGTGCCAGCAGCTCGGGACTACTCTATGGCTACACCTTC.

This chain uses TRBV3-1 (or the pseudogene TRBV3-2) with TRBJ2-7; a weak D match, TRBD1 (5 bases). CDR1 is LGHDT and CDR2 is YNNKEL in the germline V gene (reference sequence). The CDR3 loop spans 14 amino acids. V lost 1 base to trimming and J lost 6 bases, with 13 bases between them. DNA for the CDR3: TGTGCCAGCAGCCAAGGTAGGGGTACAGTCGAGCAGTACTTC. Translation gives CASSQGRGTVEQYF.

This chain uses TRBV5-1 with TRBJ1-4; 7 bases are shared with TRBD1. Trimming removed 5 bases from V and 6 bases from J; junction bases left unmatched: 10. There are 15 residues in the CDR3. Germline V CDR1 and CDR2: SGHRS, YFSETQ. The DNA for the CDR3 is TGCGCCAGCAGATACTCCGGGACAGCAGATGAAAAACTGTTTTTT. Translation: CASRYSGTADEKLFF. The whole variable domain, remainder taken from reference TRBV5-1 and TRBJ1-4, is KAGVTQTPRYLIKTRGQQVTLSCSPISGHRSVSWYQQTPGQGLQFLFEYFSETQRNKGNFPGRFSGRQFSNSRSEMNVSTLELGDSALYLCASRYSGTADEKLFFGSGTQLSVL.

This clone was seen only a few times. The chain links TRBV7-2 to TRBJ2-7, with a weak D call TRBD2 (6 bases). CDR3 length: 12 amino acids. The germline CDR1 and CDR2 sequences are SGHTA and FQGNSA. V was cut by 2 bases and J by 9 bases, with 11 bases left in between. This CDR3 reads CASSLKVGGQYF. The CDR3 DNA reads TGTGCCAGCAGCTTAAAGGTGGGGGGGCAGTACTTC.

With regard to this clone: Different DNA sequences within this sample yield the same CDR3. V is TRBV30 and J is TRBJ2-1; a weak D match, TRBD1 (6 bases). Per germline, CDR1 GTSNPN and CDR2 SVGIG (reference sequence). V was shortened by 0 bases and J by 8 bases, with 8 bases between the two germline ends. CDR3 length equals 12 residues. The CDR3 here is CAWSVPGDEQFF. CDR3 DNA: TGTGCCTGGAGTGTACCAGGGGATGAGCAGTTCTTC.

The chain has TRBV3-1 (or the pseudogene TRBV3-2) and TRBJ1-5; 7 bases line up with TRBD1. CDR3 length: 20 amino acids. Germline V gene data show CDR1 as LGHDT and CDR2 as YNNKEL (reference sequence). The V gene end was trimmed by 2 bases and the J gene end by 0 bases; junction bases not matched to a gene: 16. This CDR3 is CASSQRHIPRGRDSNQPQHF. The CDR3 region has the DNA TGTGCCAGCAGCCAACGCCATATACCCAGGGGGAGAGATAGCAATCAGCCCCAGCATTTT.

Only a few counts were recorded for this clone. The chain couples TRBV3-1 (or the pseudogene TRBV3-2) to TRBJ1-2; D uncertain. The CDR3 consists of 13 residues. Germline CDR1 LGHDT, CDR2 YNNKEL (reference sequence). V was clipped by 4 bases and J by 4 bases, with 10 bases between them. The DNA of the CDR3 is TGTGCCAGCAGCCCTCCAACGGGCTATGGCTACACCTTC. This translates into CASSPPTGYGYTF.